One sample yielded the 28 T cell receptor beta chains listed below, sequenced in a study of cytomegalovirus exposure and HLA in healthy donors. The PCR ran on 60 Vbeta and 13 Jbeta primers. Clones were sequenced by immunoSEQ multiplex PCR, and TCRdb holds only the in-frame ones, with some missing. The repertoire has about 150,000 clones, roughly 79% of them found once; the top ten carry approximately 6.3%. Sequenced: PBMCs. The receptor set was obtained from a middle-aged woman in good health and CMV-seropositive.

This sequence joins TRBV10-1 and TRBJ2-1; TRBD2 aligns across 15 bases. From germline, CDR1 is WNHNN and CDR2 SYGVQD (reference sequence). The CDR3 contains 17 residues. V trimming: 8 bases; J trimming: 6 bases; junction bases outside the gene matches: 11. The CDR3 coding sequence is TGCGCCAGCTCGGGACTAGCGGGGGGCCCGGCCCCCAATGAGCAGTTCTTC. This translates into CASSGLAGGPAPNEQFF.

The chain employs TRBV25-1 and TRBJ1-1; no clear D. The ends were cut back, 5 bases at V and 1 base at J, with 11 bases in the middle. Germline lookup yields CDR1 MGHDK and CDR2 SYGVNS. CDR3 length: 14 amino acids. The CDR3 DNA sequence: TGTGCCAGCAGTACCGGGATCCAGAACACTGAAGCTTTCTTT. Protein: CASSTGIQNTEAFF. Drawing the rest from reference TRBV25-1 and TRBJ1-1, the complete variable domain is EADIYQTPRYLVIGTGKKITLECSQTMGHDKMYWYQQDPGMELHLIHYSYGVNSTEKGDLSSESTVSRIRTEHFPLTLESARPSHTSQYLCASSTGIQNTEAFFGQGTRLTVV.

CDR3 sequence reads: CASRIAGSTDTQYF. The CDR3 nucleotides are TGTGCCAGCAGAATAGCGGGCTCCACAGATACGCAGTATTTT. The chain is built from TRBV28 and TRBJ2-3; 7 bases match TRBD2. Germline CDR1 MDHEN, CDR2 SYDVKM. This CDR3 spans 14 amino acids. Germline trimming cut 6 bases from V and 2 bases from J; bases unmatched to any gene: 5.

The chain is built from TRBV13 and TRBJ1-1; D unclear. The CDR3 covers 15 residues. Germline CDR1 is PRHDT and CDR2 is FYEKMQ (reference sequence). V was cut by 2 bases and J by 6 bases, with 16 bases left in between. The CDR3 region has the DNA TGTGCCAGCAGCTTAAGTATGGGCTTGATACCTGAAGCTTTCTTT. Its protein is CASSLSMGLIPEAFF.

The CDR3 nucleotides read TGTGCCAGCAGCTTAGTTGAGGGCGGAAGACACGAGCAGTACTTC. Its protein is CASSLVEGGRHEQYF. The chain joins TRBV7-2 to TRBJ2-7; D possibly corresponds to TRBD2 (5 bases). The CDR3 is made up of 15 amino acids. Germline CDR1 is SGHTA and CDR2 is FQGNSA. The V end was cut by 1 base, the J end by 5 bases, with 15 bases between.

The genes are TRBV14 and TRBJ2-2, with TRBD2 as a possible D gene (7 bases). The CDR3 sequence is 16 residues long. Germline lookup yields CDR1 SGHDN and CDR2 FVKESK. V shed 1 base and J shed 6 bases, with 15 bases lying between them. The CDR3, as DNA: TGTGCCAGCAGCCAAGGAGGGGGGGATCGAGCCGGGGAGCTGTTTTTT. Translation: CASSQGGGDRAGELFF.

As DNA, the CDR3 is TGTGCCAGCAGCTTAGGAGGAGGGGGCCGGGGTGAGCAGTTCTTC. This gives the protein CASSLGGGGRGEQFF. The rearrangement uses TRBV7-6 and TRBJ2-1; tentative D call: TRBD1 (7 bases). CDR3 length: 15 residues. Germline V gene lookup returns CDR1 SGHVS and CDR2 FNYEAQ. V lost 1 base and J lost 9, with 16 bases in between.

This clone was seen a handful of times. The chain employs TRBV6-1 and TRBJ2-2, with D maybe TRBD2 (7 bases). V gave up 4 bases and J gave up 3 bases, with 12 bases separating them. This CDR3 is 15 amino acids long. Per the germline V gene, CDR1 is MNHNS and CDR2 is SASEGT. This CDR3 reads CASSGPGGDTGELFF. CDR3 nucleotide sequence: TGTGCCAGCAGTGGTCCGGGGGGCGACACCGGGGAGCTGTTTTTT.

The rearrangement links TRBV12-5 to TRBJ1-2; possibly TRBD1 for D (5 bases). The CDR3 loop spans 14 amino acids. Germline CDR1 LGHNT, CDR2 FRNRAP. Deletions cut 5 bases from V and 4 bases from J, with 14 bases between. The CDR3 protein is CASGTRTSGYGYTF. The CDR3 DNA is TGTGCTAGTGGTACCCGGACATCCGGCTATGGCTACACCTTC.

The chain has TRBV19 and TRBJ2-7, with 8 positions matching TRBD1. In germline, CDR1 is LNHDA, CDR2 SQIVND (reference sequence). This CDR3 comprises 16 residues. V shed 5 bases and J 4 bases; nucleotides not matched to a gene: 13. CDR3 residues: CASSARVTGQGYEQYF. The CDR3 DNA reads as TGTGCCAGTAGTGCCCGGGTTACTGGACAGGGTTACGAGCAGTACTTC.

The rearrangement uses TRBV27 and TRBJ2-5, with TRBD2 identical over 9 bases. The germline V gene encodes CDR1 MNHEY and CDR2 SMNVEV (reference sequence). V lost 8 bases, J lost 5 bases, and 6 bases stayed unmatched. The CDR3 runs to 13 residues. CDR3 sequence: CASRQLAGETQYF. The CDR3 DNA sequence: TGTGCCAGCCGGCAACTAGCGGGTGAGACCCAGTACTTC.

This clone showed up just a few times. The rearrangement joins TRBV9 to TRBJ2-2, with 9 nucleotides matching TRBD1. The CDR3 has 16 residues. Per germline, CDR1 SGDLS and CDR2 YYNGEE. V shed 2 bases and J 3 bases; nucleotides not matched to a gene: 5. CDR3 bases: TGTGCCAGCAGCGTGCGGGACAGGGAATACACCGGGGAGCTGTTTTTT. Amino acids: CASSVRDREYTGELFF.

This chain links TRBV30 with TRBJ2-1, with TRBD2 matching over 7 bases. This CDR3 is 12 amino acids long. After removal of 2 bases from V and 6 bases from J, the junction contained 1 base not matched to a gene. CDR1 and CDR2 from the germline V gene are GTSNPN and SVGIG (reference sequence). The CDR3 sequence is CAWSLAVNEQFF. The CDR3 bases are TGTGCCTGGAGTCTAGCGGTCAATGAGCAGTTCTTC.

The chain employs TRBV7-9 and TRBJ1-1; TRBD1 is a possible D gene (5 bases). The CDR3 is 13 residues long. CDR1 SEHNR and CDR2 FQNEAQ come from the germline V gene (reference sequence). V lost 6 bases and J lost 1, with 9 bases in between. CDR3 coding DNA: TGTGCCAGCAGAAATACAGGGAACACTGAAGCTTTCTTT. The encoded protein is CASRNTGNTEAFF.

The chain combines TRBV5-1 with TRBJ2-3; the match to TRBD2 covers 9 bases. After removal of 0 bases from V and 4 bases from J, the junction contained 6 bases not matched to a gene. The CDR3 length is 16 residues. Per germline, CDR1 SGHRS and CDR2 YFSETQ. CDR3 coding DNA: TGCGCCAGCAGCTTGGCCCTAGCGGGGCAGTCAGATACGCAGTATTTT. It specifies CASSLALAGQSDTQYF. Looking up the rest from reference TRBV5-1 and TRBJ2-3 gives the full variable domain: KAGVTQTPRYLIKTRGQQVTLSCSPISGHRSVSWYQQTPGQGLQFLFEYFSETQRNKGNFPGRFSGRQFSNSRSEMNVSTLELGDSALYLCASSLALAGQSDTQYFGPGTRLTVL.

The chain is built from TRBV4-2 and TRBJ1-2; D is perhaps TRBD1 (6 bases). V gave up 0 bases and J gave up 2 bases, with 19 bases separating them. Per the germline V gene, CDR1 is LGHNA and CDR2 is YNFKEQ. This CDR3 is 18 amino acids long. The CDR3 coding sequence is TGTGCCAGCAGCCAAGATTCTCGGCCAGGGGAGCTAAACTATGGCTACACCTTC. It yields the protein CASSQDSRPGELNYGYTF.

The CDR3 nucleotides are TGTGCCAGCTCACCTAGCGGGGGAGTCTCCTACAATGAGCAGTTCTTC. It is translated as CASSPSGGVSYNEQFF. The rearrangement joins TRBV18 to TRBJ2-1, with 9 bases aligning to TRBD2. Per germline, CDR1 KGHSH and CDR2 LQKENI. This CDR3 contains 16 residues. The V gene end was trimmed by 3 bases and the J gene end by 0 bases; junction bases not matched to a gene: 3. Drawing the rest from reference TRBV18 and TRBJ2-1, the complete variable domain is NAGVMQNPRHLVRRRGQEARLRCSPMKGHSHVYWYRQLPEEGLKFMVYLQKENIIDESGMPKERFSAEFPKEGPSILRIQQVVRGDSAAYFCASSPSGGVSYNEQFFGPGTRLTVL.

V usage is TRBV5-4 and J usage is TRBJ2-3, with 12 bases matching TRBD2. The CDR3 is 14 amino acids. V lost 3 bases to trimming and J lost 6 bases; unmatched junction nucleotides: 2. CDR1 is SGHNT, CDR2 YYREEE, per germline (reference sequence). The CDR3 loop reads CASSSGLAGDTQYF. In DNA, the CDR3 is TGTGCCAGCAGCTCCGGACTAGCGGGGGATACGCAGTATTTT.

This chain links TRBV7-3 with TRBJ2-1; TRBD2 matches at 11 bases. Germline V CDR1 and CDR2: SGHTA, FQGTGA. V lost 5 bases and J lost 9; bases outside the gene matches: 12. The CDR3 length is 16 residues. CDR3 nucleotides: TGTGCCAGCAGCCCATCAACTAGCGGGGGCTCTCGTGAGCAGTTCTTC. It specifies CASSPSTSGGSREQFF.

The J gene is TRBJ1-1, the V gene TRBV4-1; 7 bases match TRBD1. Germline V lookup: CDR1 MGHRA, CDR2 YSYEKL. The length of the CDR3 is 15 residues. After removal of 4 bases from V and 4 bases from J, the junction contained 9 bases not matched to a gene. The CDR3 region is CASSLTGKAGTEAFF. CDR3 coding DNA: TGCGCCAGCAGCCTGACAGGGAAAGCGGGCACTGAAGCTTTCTTT.

The chain is built from TRBV9 and TRBJ2-7; D gene uncertain. V lost 1 base, J lost 0 bases, and 11 bases lay in between. Germline values: CDR1 SGDLS, CDR2 YYNGEE. The CDR3 runs to 15 residues. The CDR3 DNA reads TGTGCCAGCAGCGTAACCCATAGTAGCTCCTACGAGCAGTACTTC. Protein sequence: CASSVTHSSSYEQYF.

This chain links TRBV28 with TRBJ2-7; 8 nucleotides line up with TRBD1. This CDR3 is built from 14 residues. Trimming cost V 5 bases and J 1 base; bases outside gene matches: 4. Germline lookup yields CDR1 MDHEN and CDR2 SYDVKM. The CDR3 nucleotides read TGTGCCAGCAGTCGACAGGGGACTTCCTACGAGCAGTACTTC. The encoded protein is CASSRQGTSYEQYF.

This clone was seen a few times. This chain connects TRBV6-5 to TRBJ1-2, with D possibly TRBD1 on 6 matching bases. Per the germline V gene, CDR1 is MNHEY and CDR2 is SVGAGI. The CDR3 contains 12 residues. The V end was cut by 7 bases, the J end by 2 bases, with 8 bases between. CDR3 sequence: CASTRGNYGYTF. CDR3 coding DNA: TGTGCCAGCACGAGGGGGAACTATGGCTACACCTTC.

This clone was counted a few times. This rearrangement joins TRBV6-6 to TRBJ1-2, with D unclear. The CDR3 spans 11 residues. The germline V gene has CDR1 MNHNY and CDR2 SVGAGI (reference sequence). V lost 6 bases and J lost 8, with 10 bases in between. The CDR3 coding sequence is TGTGCCAGCAGCACTGAGAGGGGCTACACCTTC. It yields the protein CASSTERGYTF.

V is TRBV4-1 and J is TRBJ1-6; D gene uncertain. V was shortened by 1 base and J by 8 bases, with 12 bases between the two germline ends. CDR1 and CDR2 from the germline V gene are MGHRA and YSYEKL. CDR3 length equals 15 residues. The CDR3 nucleotides read TGCGCCAGCAGCCAAGTGTTTTGGGAGGATTCACCCCTCCACTTT. Translated: CASSQVFWEDSPLHF.

This clone was detected only a few times. The rearrangement joins TRBV5-1 to TRBJ2-1, with TRBD1 identical over 8 bases. Germline-derived CDR1 and CDR2 are SGHRS and YFSETQ. CDR3 size: 18 residues. The J segment lost 3 bases and the V segment lost 4 bases, leaving 15 bases of the junction unmatched. This CDR3 is CASSLKGDRFLVYNEQFF. The DNA for the CDR3 is TGCGCCAGCAGCCTCAAAGGGGACAGGTTTCTAGTCTACAATGAGCAGTTCTTC.

In the case of this clone: This sample also contains other DNA sequences that code for the same CDR3. The V and J genes are TRBV7-9 and TRBJ2-3, with TRBD2 matching 7 bases. This CDR3 has 14 residues. The J segment lost 3 bases and the V segment lost 2 bases, leaving 2 bases of the junction unmatched. Germline-derived CDR1 and CDR2 are SEHNR and FQNEAQ (reference sequence). CDR3 amino acids: CASSLSGGTDTQYF. CDR3 DNA: TGTGCCAGCAGCTTATCGGGGGGAACAGATACGCAGTATTTT.

This clone has a single count. The genes are TRBV5-1 and TRBJ2-3; TRBD2 matches at 11 bases. Losses at the gene ends were 2 bases for V and 2 bases for J; bases not matched to a gene: 16. CDR1 is SGHRS, CDR2 YFSETQ, per germline. This CDR3 spans 20 amino acids. The CDR3 nucleotides read TGCGCCAGCAGCTTCACGCTTCCTAGGGCTAGCGGGGGGAACACAGATACGCAGTATTTT. Protein: CASSFTLPRASGGNTDTQYF.